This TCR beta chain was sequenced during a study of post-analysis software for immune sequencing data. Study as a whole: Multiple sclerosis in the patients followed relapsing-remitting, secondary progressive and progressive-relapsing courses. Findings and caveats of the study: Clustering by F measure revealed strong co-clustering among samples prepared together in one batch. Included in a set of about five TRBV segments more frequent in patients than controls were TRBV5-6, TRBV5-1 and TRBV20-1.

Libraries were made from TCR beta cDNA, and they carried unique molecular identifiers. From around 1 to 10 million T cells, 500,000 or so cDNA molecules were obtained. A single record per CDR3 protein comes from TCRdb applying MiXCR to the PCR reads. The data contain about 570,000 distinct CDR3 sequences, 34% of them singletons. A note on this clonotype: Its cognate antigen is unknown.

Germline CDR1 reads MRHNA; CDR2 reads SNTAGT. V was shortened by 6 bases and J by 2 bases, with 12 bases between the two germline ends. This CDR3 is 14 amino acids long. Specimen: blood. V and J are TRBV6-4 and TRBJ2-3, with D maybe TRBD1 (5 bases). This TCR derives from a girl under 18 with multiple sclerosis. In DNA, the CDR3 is TGTGCCAGCAGGGACAACCCTCCCACAGATACGCAGTATTTT. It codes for CASRDNPPTDTQYF.